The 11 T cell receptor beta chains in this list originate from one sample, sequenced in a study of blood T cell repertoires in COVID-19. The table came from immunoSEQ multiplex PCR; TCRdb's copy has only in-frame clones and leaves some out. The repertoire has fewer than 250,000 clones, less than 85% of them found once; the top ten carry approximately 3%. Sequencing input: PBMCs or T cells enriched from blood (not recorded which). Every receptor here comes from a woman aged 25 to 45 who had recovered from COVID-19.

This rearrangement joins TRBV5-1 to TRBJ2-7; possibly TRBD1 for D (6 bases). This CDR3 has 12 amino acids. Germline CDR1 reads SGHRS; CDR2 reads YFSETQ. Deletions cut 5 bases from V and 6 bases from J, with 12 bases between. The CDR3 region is CASSKTGTEQYF. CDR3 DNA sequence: TGCGCCAGCAGTAAGACAGGAACCGAGCAGTACTTC.

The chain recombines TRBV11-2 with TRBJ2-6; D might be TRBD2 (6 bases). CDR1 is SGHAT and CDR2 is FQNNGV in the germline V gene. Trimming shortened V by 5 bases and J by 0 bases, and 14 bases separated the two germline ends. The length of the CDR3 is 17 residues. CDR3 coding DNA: TGTGCCAGCAGCGCACTCCGGAGGGCCTCTGGGGCCAACGTCCTGACTTTC. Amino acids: CASSALRRASGANVLTF.

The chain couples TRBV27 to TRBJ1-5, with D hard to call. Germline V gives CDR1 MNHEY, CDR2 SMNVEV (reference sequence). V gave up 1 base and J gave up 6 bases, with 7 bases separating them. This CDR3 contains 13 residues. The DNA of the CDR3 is TGTGCCAGCAGTTTATTCGGTGGTCAGCCCCAGCATTTT. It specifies CASSLFGGQPQHF.

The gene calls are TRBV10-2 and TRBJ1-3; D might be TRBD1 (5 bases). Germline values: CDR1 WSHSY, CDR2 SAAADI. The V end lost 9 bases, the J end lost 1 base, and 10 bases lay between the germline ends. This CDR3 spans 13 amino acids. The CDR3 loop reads CARNRLSGNTIYF. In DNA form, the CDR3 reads TGCGCCAGAAACAGGTTGTCTGGAAACACCATATATTTT.

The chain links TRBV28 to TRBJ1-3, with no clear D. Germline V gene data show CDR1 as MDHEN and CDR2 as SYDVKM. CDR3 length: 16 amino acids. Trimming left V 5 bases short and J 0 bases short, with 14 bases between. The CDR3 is CASSPQTGISGNTIYF. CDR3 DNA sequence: TGTGCCAGCAGTCCCCAGACGGGGATCTCTGGAAACACCATATATTTT.

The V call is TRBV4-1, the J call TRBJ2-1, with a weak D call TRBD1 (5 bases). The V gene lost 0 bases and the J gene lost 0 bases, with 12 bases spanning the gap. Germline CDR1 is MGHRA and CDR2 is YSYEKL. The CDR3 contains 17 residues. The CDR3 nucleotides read TGCGCCAGCAGCCAAGAGAGAGGACACATCTCCTACAATGAGCAGTTCTTC. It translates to CASSQERGHISYNEQFF.

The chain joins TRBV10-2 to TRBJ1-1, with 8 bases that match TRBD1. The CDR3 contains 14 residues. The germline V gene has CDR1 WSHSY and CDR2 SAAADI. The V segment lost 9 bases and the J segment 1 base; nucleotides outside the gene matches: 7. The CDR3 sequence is CASLPGTGNTEAFF. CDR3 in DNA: TGCGCCAGTTTACCCGGGACAGGGAACACTGAAGCTTTCTTT.

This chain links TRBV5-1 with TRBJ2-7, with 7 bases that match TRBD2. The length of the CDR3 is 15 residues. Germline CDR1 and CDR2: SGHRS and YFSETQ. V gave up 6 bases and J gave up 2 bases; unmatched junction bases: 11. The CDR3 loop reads CASTVTSAFTYEQYF. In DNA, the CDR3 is TGCGCCAGCACTGTTACTAGCGCTTTCACCTACGAGCAGTACTTC.

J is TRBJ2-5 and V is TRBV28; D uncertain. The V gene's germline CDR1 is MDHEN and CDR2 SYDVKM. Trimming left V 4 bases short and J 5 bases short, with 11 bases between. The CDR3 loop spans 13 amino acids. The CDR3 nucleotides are TGTGCCAGCAGTTCCCCCGGGTACGAGACCCAGTACTTC. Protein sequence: CASSSPGYETQYF.

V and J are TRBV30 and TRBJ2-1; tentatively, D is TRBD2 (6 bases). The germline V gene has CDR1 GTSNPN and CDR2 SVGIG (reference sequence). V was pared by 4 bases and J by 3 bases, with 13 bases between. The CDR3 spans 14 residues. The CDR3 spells CAWTTSGLYNEQFF. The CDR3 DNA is TGTGCCTGGACAACCAGCGGGCTCTACAATGAGCAGTTCTTC.

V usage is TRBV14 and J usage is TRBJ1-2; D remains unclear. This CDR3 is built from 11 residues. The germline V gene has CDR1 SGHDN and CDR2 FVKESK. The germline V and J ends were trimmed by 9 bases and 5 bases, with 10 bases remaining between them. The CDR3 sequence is CASGRDYGYTF. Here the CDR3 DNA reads TGTGCCAGTGGGCGGGATTATGGCTACACCTTC.